The clone carrying this T cell receptor (beta chain) was detected many times. Antigen: not known. This sample is drawn from a study of response to subunit inactivated influenza vaccine. Study-level findings and limits: That few new T cells are recruited by each seasonal influenza vaccination was the authors' suggestion.

TCRdb re-derived calls from the RT-PCR reads in MiXCR, one entry per CDR3 protein. Counted here are 500,000 to 550,000 distinct CDR3 sequences, approximately 7.1% occurring once; the ten biggest clones make up 10% to 15%. CDR3 size: 15 residues. V shed 6 bases and J shed 4 bases, with 18 bases lying between them. The J gene is TRBJ1-2, the V gene TRBV12-3 or TRBV12-4, with D perhaps TRBD1 (6 bases). The sequencing used PBMCs from blood, collected about 24 months after vaccination. The receptor's source is a man between 50 and 69 years old who received an inactivated influenza vaccine. The CDR3 loop is CASSDTGIFTYGYTF. The CDR3, as DNA: TGTGCCAGCAGCGATACAGGGATCTTCACCTATGGCTACACCTTC.